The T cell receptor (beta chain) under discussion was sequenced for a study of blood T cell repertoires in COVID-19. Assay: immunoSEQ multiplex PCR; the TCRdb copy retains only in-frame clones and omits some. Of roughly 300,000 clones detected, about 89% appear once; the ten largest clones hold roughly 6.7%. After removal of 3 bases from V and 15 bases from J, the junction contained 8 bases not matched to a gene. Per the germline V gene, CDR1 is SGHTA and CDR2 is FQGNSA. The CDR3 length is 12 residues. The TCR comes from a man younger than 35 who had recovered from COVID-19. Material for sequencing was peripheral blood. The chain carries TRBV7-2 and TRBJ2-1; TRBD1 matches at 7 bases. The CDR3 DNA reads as TGTGCCAGCAGCTTCGATAGGGGGCCATCGTTCTTC. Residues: CASSFDRGPSFF.